This is a list of T cell receptor beta chains from one sample in a study of control samples from healthy donors and cancer patients. TCRdb's table, derived via immunoSEQ multiplex PCR, lists solely in-frame clones and lacks some. The profile shows 90,000 to 140,000 clones, about four fifths of them singletons. Sequencing was carried out using blood. The receptors derive from a woman aged 45-65 years in good health. Each CDR3 is given with its conserved first and last residue. D genes are given only for firm matches. Expanded clones are given a class, and other clones once, few, many or no size at all.

15,TRBV27,TRBD1,-,TRBJ1-5,CARQGTGGSDQPQHF,TGTGCCAGGCAAGGGACAGGGGGATCCGATCAGCCCCAGCATTTT
16,TRBV7-2,TRBD2,many,TRBJ2-1,CASSPEVAGHYNEQFF,TGTGCCAGCAGCCCCGAGGTAGCGGGGCATTACAATGAGCAGTTCTTC
14,TRBV7-2,-,-,TRBJ2-5,CASNTHLFLETQYF,TGTGCCAGCAATACCCACCTGTTTTTAGAGACCCAGTACTTC
17,TRBV24-1,TRBD2,-,TRBJ2-1,CATSGTSGGANYNEQFF,TGTGCCACCAGTGGGACTAGCGGGGGGGCTAACTACAATGAGCAGTTCTTC
14,TRBV15,-,many,TRBJ1-5,CATSKDGVGQPQHF,TGTGCCACCAGCAAGGATGGGGTGGGTCAGCCCCAGCATTTT
17,TRBV13,TRBD2,-,TRBJ2-1,CASSLSFGRGSYDEQFF,TGTGCCAGCAGCTTAAGTTTCGGGAGGGGTTCTTACGATGAGCAGTTCTTC
14,TRBV9,-,-,TRBJ2-7,CASSADGRSYEQYF,TGTGCCAGCAGCGCGGACGGTCGCTCCTACGAGCAGTACTTC
18,TRBV4-3,-,-,TRBJ2-3,CASSQDLGPAELTDTQYF,TGCGCCAGCAGCCAAGATCTTGGGCCAGCGGAACTCACAGATACGCAGTATTTT
15,TRBV9,TRBD2,-,TRBJ2-5,CASSVGASGSETQYF,TGTGCCAGCAGCGTAGGAGCTAGCGGGAGTGAGACCCAGTACTTC
11,TRBV12-3/TRBV12-4,-,-,TRBJ1-1,CASSARGWPFF,TGTGCCAGCAGTGCTCGAGGTTGGCCTTTCTTT
15,TRBV7-2,TRBD2,-,TRBJ2-1,CASSLVASGNNEQFF,TGTGCCAGCAGCTTAGTGGCTAGCGGGAACAATGAGCAGTTCTTC
15,TRBV2,-,-,TRBJ1-6,CASRRESSYNSPLHF,TGTGCCAGCAGGCGTGAAAGCTCCTATAATTCACCCCTCCACTTT
15,TRBV7-2,-,few,TRBJ1-1,CASSLDGARGTEAFF,TGTGCCAGCAGCTTAGACGGGGCTAGGGGGACTGAAGCTTTCTTT
21,TRBV6-2/TRBV6-3,TRBD1,-,TRBJ2-2,CASSARDRGRIGGTSTGELFF,TGTGCCAGCAGTGCCCGGGACAGGGGGCGCATTGGTGGGACAAGCACCGGGGAGCTGTTTTTT
15,TRBV9,-,-,TRBJ1-5,CASSESPASNQPQHF,TGTGCCAGCAGCGAATCCCCCGCTAGCAATCAGCCCCAGCATTTT
14,TRBV27,-,-,TRBJ1-1,CASSFSLRGNEAFF,TGTGCCAGCAGTTTCTCTTTGAGGGGAAATGAAGCTTTCTTT
16,TRBV9,TRBD1,few,TRBJ2-7,CASSALQGAPTYEQYF,TGTGCCAGCAGCGCCCTCCAGGGGGCCCCAACCTACGAGCAGTACTTC
14,TRBV7-2,-,-,TRBJ1-2,CASSLELSGYGYTF,TGTGCCAGCAGCTTAGAGTTGAGTGGGTATGGCTACACCTTC
13,TRBV5-1,TRBD1,-,TRBJ2-7,CASSLGQSYEQYF,TGCGCCAGCAGCCTGGGACAGTCCTACGAGCAGTACTTC
19,TRBV11-3,TRBD2,-,TRBJ2-1,CASSLEGTQEGSGSNEQFF,TGTGCCAGCAGCTTAGAAGGGACCCAGGAGGGTAGCGGGAGCAATGAGCAGTTCTTC
13,TRBV4-2,-,-,TRBJ1-5,CASSQDRGDPQHF,TGTGCCAGCAGCCAAGATCGGGGGGATCCCCAGCATTTT
14,TRBV6-6,TRBD2,few,TRBJ2-7,CATTSGRASYEQYF,TGTGCCACCACCAGCGGGAGGGCCTCCTACGAGCAGTACTTC
16,TRBV19,-,-,TRBJ1-5,CASRDGSRGSNQPQHF,TGTGCCAGTAGGGACGGCTCTAGGGGAAGCAATCAGCCCCAGCATTTT
14,TRBV9,-,few,TRBJ1-1,CASSVAGSNTEAFF,TGTGCCAGCAGCGTAGCAGGGTCGAACACTGAAGCTTTCTTT
12,TRBV7-2,-,-,TRBJ1-1,CASSLGYTEAFF,TGTGCCAGCAGCTTAGGGTACACTGAAGCTTTCTTT
15,TRBV11-2,-,-,TRBJ2-5,CASSPQWWGEETQYF,TGTGCCAGCAGTCCTCAGTGGTGGGGTGAAGAGACCCAGTACTTC
12,TRBV2,-,-,TRBJ1-4,CASSEVPEKLFF,TGTGCCAGCAGTGAAGTCCCAGAAAAACTGTTTTTT
15,TRBV2,TRBD2,-,TRBJ2-2,CATKESGGATGELFF,TGTGCCACCAAGGAGAGCGGGGGGGCCACCGGGGAGCTGTTTTTT
15,TRBV9,TRBD1,few,TRBJ2-2,CASSPRQGATGELFF,TGTGCCAGCAGCCCGCGACAGGGGGCTACCGGGGAGCTGTTTTTT
14,TRBV28,-,-,TRBJ1-2,CASSSADRNYGYTF,TGTGCCAGCAGTTCCGCAGACAGGAACTATGGCTACACCTTC
14,TRBV11-2,TRBD1,-,TRBJ1-6,CASSLGTGGSPLHF,TGTGCCAGCAGCTTAGGGACAGGGGGATCACCCCTCCACTTT
16,TRBV7-9,-,-,TRBJ2-3,CASSLGGLSSTDTQYF,TGTGCCAGCAGCTTAGGGGGGCTCTCAAGCACAGATACGCAGTATTTT
16,TRBV7-8,-,-,TRBJ2-3,CASSLALTGSTDTQYF,TGTGCCAGCAGCTTAGCGTTGACGGGTAGCACAGATACGCAGTATTTT
15,TRBV30,-,-,TRBJ1-6,CAWSVRDVYNSPLHF,TGTGCCTGGAGTGTACGGGACGTCTATAATTCACCCCTCCACTTT
15,TRBV2,TRBD2,-,TRBJ2-5,CASSDARGGQETQYF,TGTGCCAGCAGTGATGCGCGGGGGGGCCAAGAGACCCAGTACTTC
15,TRBV28,-,-,TRBJ2-7,CASRPTLGQTYEQYF,TGTGCCAGCAGACCCACCTTGGGACAAACCTACGAGCAGTACTTC
14,TRBV4-2,TRBD1,-,TRBJ2-5,CASSQGTAEETQYF,TGTGCCAGCAGCCAGGGGACAGCGGAAGAGACCCAGTACTTC
14,TRBV5-4,TRBD1,-,TRBJ2-7,CASSLRTGGLEQYF,TGTGCCAGCAGCCTGCGGACAGGGGGTCTCGAGCAGTACTTC
13,TRBV11-3,-,-,TRBJ2-5,CASSLQGAETQYF,TGTGCCAGCAGCTTGCAGGGAGCTGAGACCCAGTACTTC
14,TRBV6-5,-,-,TRBJ1-1,CASTPGTENTEAFF,TGTGCCAGCACCCCCGGGACGGAGAACACTGAAGCTTTCTTT
14,TRBV5-4,-,-,TRBJ1-5,CASSRTNSNQPQHF,TGTGCCAGCAGTCGTACTAATAGCAATCAGCCCCAGCATTTT
16,TRBV19,TRBD2,once,TRBJ2-7,CASSTRTSGGSYEQYF,TGTGCCAGTAGTACCAGGACTAGCGGGGGCTCCTACGAGCAGTACTTC
14,TRBV24-1,-,-,TRBJ1-1,CATSDGQGFPEAFF,TGTGCCACCAGTGATGGTCAGGGTTTTCCTGAAGCTTTCTTT
14,TRBV7-9,-,-,TRBJ2-5,CASSLYSGGETQYF,TGTGCCAGCAGCTTATATAGCGGAGGAGAGACCCAGTACTTC
13,TRBV24-1,-,-,TRBJ2-3,CATSDPQADTQYF,TGTGCCACCAGTGACCCCCAGGCAGATACGCAGTATTTT
12,TRBV12-3/TRBV12-4,-,once,TRBJ2-7,CASSLGFREQYF,TGTGCCAGCAGTTTAGGGTTTCGGGAGCAGTACTTC
15,TRBV6-5,-,-,TRBJ2-5,CASSYGGNKGETQYF,TGTGCCAGCAGTTACGGGGGAAACAAGGGAGAGACCCAGTACTTC
15,TRBV3-1/TRBV3-2,-,-,TRBJ2-6,CASSQENGGANVLTF,TGTGCCAGCAGCCAAGAAAACGGTGGGGCCAACGTCCTGACTTTC
15,TRBV4-3,-,-,TRBJ2-7,CASSQDDWGVYEQYF,TGCGCCAGCAGCCAAGATGACTGGGGCGTCTACGAGCAGTACTTC
15,TRBV18,TRBD2,-,TRBJ2-2,CASSNSGSKVGELFF,TGTGCCAGCTCAAATAGCGGGAGTAAAGTCGGGGAGCTGTTTTTT